This T cell receptor (beta chain) was identified in a study of T cells in localized non-small cell lung cancer. Whole-study results and caveats: Clonality peaked in uninvolved adjacent lung rather than tumor. Heterogeneity remains possible, as sequencing covered one tumor region only. Median around 60 top-100 tumor clones were shared with paired adjacent lung. Elevated circulating T cell density in blood was associated with longer overall survival.

Measured with immunoSEQ multiplex PCR; TCRdb has only the in-frame clones, and not every one. This sample has about 12,000 clones; about 80% occur once, and the top ten carry 25% to 35%. Per the germline V gene, CDR1 is LGHNT and CDR2 is FRNRAP. CDR3 length equals 16 residues. V lost 1 base, J lost 3 bases, and 15 bases lay in between. Comment on this clone: Its specificity is unknown.

The receptor's source is a male donor aged 60 or over with stage I squamous cell lung carcinoma. This sequence joins TRBV12-5 and TRBJ2-5; either TRBD1 or TRBD2 may supply D (6 bases each). The material sequenced was peripheral blood, taken before any cancer treatment. Here the CDR3 DNA reads TGTGCTAGTGGTTTGGACCTTTTCGGGGGCAAAGAGACCCAGTACTTC. This codes for CASGLDLFGGKETQYF.